The rows below give T cell receptor beta chains drawn from one sample of a study of a mutant IDH1 vaccine in newly diagnosed glioma. Their specific antigens are unknown. Data came from immunoSEQ multiplex PCR; TCRdb stores just in-frame clones and leaves some out. The sample has some 52,000 clones; roughly 90% are singletons. Specimen: PBMCs, collected from a glioma patient whose treatment included an IDH1 peptide vaccine. All receptors come from a man between 50 and 59 years old with glioma. CDR3s include the opening cysteine and the closing phenylalanine or tryptophan. D genes are given only for firm matches. Clone size appears in some rows only: once, few, many, or a class for an expanded clone.

j_gene | d_gene | abundance | v_gene | CDR3aa | CDR3nt
TRBJ2-6 | TRBD1 | - | TRBV9 | CASSVDRVGANVLTF | TGTGCCAGCAGCGTCGACAGGGTTGGGGCCAACGTCCTGACTTTC
TRBJ1-1 | - | - | TRBV19 | CASTPGGGSAEAFF | TGTGCCAGTACCCCTGGGGGGGGCTCGGCTGAAGCTTTCTTT
TRBJ1-1 | - | once | TRBV4-2 | CASSQTRLEGGTEAFF | TGTGCCAGCAGCCAAACGAGACTTGAGGGGGGCACTGAAGCTTTCTTT
TRBJ1-1 | TRBD1 | - | TRBV5-5 | CASSQAGGAREAFF | TGTGCCAGCAGCCAGGCAGGGGGCGCACGTGAAGCTTTCTTT
TRBJ2-7 | - | once | TRBV7-9 | CASSPIPGYRGASYEQYF | TGTGCCAGCAGCCCTATCCCCGGGTATCGCGGGGCCTCCTACGAGCAGTACTTC
TRBJ2-7 | - | - | TRBV19 | CASSMKDIGYYEQYF | TGTGCCAGTAGTATGAAGGACATCGGGTACTACGAGCAGTACTTC
TRBJ2-1 | TRBD2 | - | TRBV29-1 | CSVVFRLAGNNEQFF | TGCAGCGTTGTTTTCCGACTAGCGGGGAACAATGAGCAGTTCTTC
TRBJ2-1 | - | once | TRBV27 | CASSLFAGYNEQFF | TGTGCCAGCAGTTTATTCGCTGGGTACAATGAGCAGTTCTTC
TRBJ1-5 | TRBD1 | - | TRBV4-2 | CASSQDLGQGLQPQHF | TGTGCCAGCAGCCAAGATCTGGGACAGGGGTTACAGCCCCAGCATTTT
TRBJ2-7 | TRBD1 | - | TRBV7-3 | CASSGRQGLEQYF | TGTGCCAGCAGCGGCCGACAGGGTCTCGAGCAGTACTTC
TRBJ2-2 | - | - | TRBV21-1 | CASSNTTGLRNTGELFF | TGTGCCAGCAGCAATACCACGGGACTTCGGAACACCGGGGAGCTGTTTTTT
TRBJ2-1 | TRBD1 | - | TRBV9 | CASSVAGRGYNEQFF | TGTGCCAGCAGCGTAGCGGGCAGGGGGTACAATGAGCAGTTCTTC
TRBJ2-5 | TRBD1 | - | TRBV6-6 | CASSRQGPRETQYF | TGTGCCAGCAGTCGACAGGGGCCTAGGGAGACCCAGTACTTC
TRBJ1-2 | - | once | TRBV7-9 | CASSLAGYQGYTF | TGTGCCAGCAGCTTAGCCGGATATCAGGGCTACACCTTC
TRBJ2-3 | TRBD2 | - | TRBV15 | CATSIGSGGRADTQYF | TGTGCCACCAGTATAGGGAGCGGGGGGCGGGCAGATACGCAGTATTTT
TRBJ2-3 | - | - | TRBV30 | CAWISSHASADTQYF | TGTGCCTGGATAAGCTCGCACGCCTCGGCAGATACGCAGTATTTT
TRBJ1-5 | - | - | TRBV7-2 | CASSLSAEQPQHF | TGTGCCAGCAGCTTGTCTGCTGAACAGCCCCAGCATTTT
TRBJ2-5 | - | - | TRBV7-9 | CASSSWLGSETQYF | TGTGCCAGCAGCTCGTGGCTGGGCTCCGAGACCCAGTACTTC
TRBJ1-1 | - | - | TRBV6-5 | CASSYPAATEAFF | TGTGCCAGCAGTTATCCGGCGGCCACTGAAGCTTTCTTT
TRBJ1-4 | - | - | TRBV5-1 | CASSIGGSGGEKLFF | TGCGCCAGCAGCATCGGAGGTAGTGGCGGTGAAAAACTGTTTTTT
TRBJ1-5 | TRBD1 | - | TRBV10-3 | CATKGQSNQPQHF | TGTGCCACCAAGGGACAGTCCAATCAGCCCCAGCATTTT
TRBJ2-3 | - | - | TRBV5-1 | CASSLGRGGSTDTQYF | TGCGCCAGCAGCTTGGGTCGGGGTGGGAGCACAGATACGCAGTATTTT
TRBJ2-5 | TRBD1 | - | TRBV7-2 | CASSLAGQGIQTQYF | TGTGCCAGCAGCTTAGCTGGACAGGGGATACAGACCCAGTACTTC
TRBJ2-7 | TRBD2 | - | TRBV2 | CASSERAREVSYEQYF | TGTGCCAGCAGTGAAAGGGCGCGGGAGGTGTCCTACGAGCAGTACTTC
TRBJ1-5 | - | - | TRBV2 | CASSLSDRQPQHF | TGTGCCAGCTCCCTAAGTGACAGGCAGCCCCAGCATTTT
TRBJ2-3 | - | - | TRBV5-1 | CASSLSGSTDTQYF | TGCGCCAGCAGCTTAAGCGGGAGCACAGATACGCAGTATTTT
TRBJ2-5 | - | - | TRBV7-9 | CASSPPGAGLGETQYF | TGTGCCAGCAGCCCGCCGGGGGCAGGGCTAGGCGAGACCCAGTACTTC
TRBJ2-7 | - | once | TRBV10-2 | CASSESTRWQGKLVNAQYF | TGCGCCAGCAGTGAGTCGACTCGATGGCAGGGCAAGCTTGTTAATGCGCAGTACTTC
TRBJ1-2 | - | - | TRBV4-1 | CASSQDRGVGYTF | TGCGCCAGCAGCCAAGATCGGGGGGTCGGATACACCTTC
TRBJ2-7 | TRBD1 | - | TRBV6-1 | CASSEAGRDRGYEQYF | TGTGCCAGCAGTGAAGCTGGAAGGGACAGGGGCTACGAGCAGTACTTC
TRBJ1-4 | - | - | TRBV30 | CAWSPAGTGALSEKLFF | TGTGCCTGGAGCCCCGCCGGGACGGGGGCCTTGAGTGAAAAACTGTTTTTT
TRBJ2-7 | - | - | TRBV10-1 | CASSEGPGTQNEQYF | TGCGCCAGCAGTGAGGGCCCGGGTACCCAAAACGAGCAGTACTTC
TRBJ1-6 | - | - | TRBV7-9 | CASSPDRPGVSPLHF | TGTGCCAGCAGCCCGGACCGTCCCGGGGTCTCACCCCTCCACTTT
TRBJ2-7 | - | - | TRBV28 | CASSAPPGGEVSYEQYF | TGTGCCAGCAGTGCCCCCCCGGGTGGGGAAGTGAGCTACGAGCAGTACTTC
TRBJ1-5 | - | - | TRBV6-1 | CASSEEDALRRGNQPQHF | TGTGCCAGCAGTGAAGAGGACGCACTACGGAGGGGCAATCAGCCCCAGCATTTT
TRBJ1-4 | - | - | TRBV7-9 | CASTPLSTNEKLFF | TGTGCCAGCACCCCCCTGTCCACTAATGAAAAACTGTTTTTT
TRBJ2-7 | TRBD2 | - | TRBV7-2 | CASSLGLLAGGSSYEQYF | TGTGCCAGCAGCTTGGGGTTACTAGCGGGGGGGAGCTCCTACGAGCAGTACTTC
TRBJ2-3 | TRBD2 | - | TRBV5-1 | CASSFSGKTDTQYF | TGCGCCAGCAGCTTTAGCGGGAAAACAGATACGCAGTATTTT
TRBJ1-4 | - | - | TRBV6-1 | CASRGTLNEKLFF | TGTGCCAGCAGAGGGACACTCAATGAAAAACTGTTTTTT
TRBJ2-1 | - | - | TRBV6-5 | CASRGLISYNEQFF | TGTGCCAGCAGAGGACTCATCTCCTACAATGAGCAGTTCTTC
TRBJ2-7 | - | - | TRBV28 | CASSHQSIGVYEQYF | TGTGCCAGCAGCCACCAAAGTATAGGGGTCTACGAGCAGTACTTC
TRBJ1-2 | TRBD1 | - | TRBV18 | CASSPRDRMYGYTF | TGTGCCAGCTCACCACGGGACAGGATGTATGGCTACACCTTC
TRBJ2-2 | - | - | TRBV19 | CASGRQGSRKNTGELFF | TGTGCCAGTGGGCGGCAGGGATCGCGAAAGAACACCGGGGAGCTGTTTTTT
TRBJ1-3 | - | - | TRBV18 | CASSQTGTAGNTIYF | TGTGCCAGCTCACAAACAGGGACCGCGGGAAACACCATATATTTT
TRBJ2-1 | - | - | TRBV14 | CASSQDFGEQFF | TGTGCCAGCAGCCAAGACTTCGGTGAGCAGTTCTTC
TRBJ2-7 | - | - | TRBV27 | CASSFHTRNYEQYF | TGTGCCAGCAGTTTTCACACACGGAACTACGAGCAGTACTTC
TRBJ1-2 | - | - | TRBV5-4 | CASSLYDSALRGYTF | TGTGCCAGCAGCTTGTATGACAGCGCCCTTCGGGGCTACACCTTC
TRBJ1-2 | - | - | TRBV28 | CASSPSGKRGYTF | TGTGCCAGCAGTCCATCAGGGAAGCGTGGCTACACCTTC
TRBJ2-1 | - | - | TRBV5-1 | CASSLGLGDEQFF | TGCGCCAGCAGCTTGGGCCTCGGAGATGAGCAGTTCTTC
TRBJ2-1 | - | - | TRBV5-6 | CASSLGGIRFGEQFF | TGTGCCAGCAGCTTGGGTGGGATAAGGTTTGGTGAGCAGTTCTTC
TRBJ2-7 | - | - | TRBV10-1 | CASSLGGGLNEQYF | TGCGCCAGCAGTCTGGGAGGGGGCCTGAACGAGCAGTACTTC
TRBJ2-5 | - | few | TRBV2 | CASSVAGAQETQYF | TGTGCCAGCAGTGTTGCGGGGGCACAAGAGACCCAGTACTTC
TRBJ1-6 | - | - | TRBV28 | CASSLVGSYNSPLHF | TGTGCCAGCAGTTTGGTCGGCTCCTATAATTCACCCCTCCACTTT
TRBJ2-3 | - | - | TRBV7-9 | CASSFDSFTQYF | TGTGCCAGCAGCTTCGACAGTTTCACGCAGTATTTT
TRBJ1-4 | - | - | TRBV7-3 | CASSLTNEKLFF | TGTGCCAGCAGCTTAACTAATGAAAAACTGTTTTTT